Below, 2 T cell receptor beta chains from the same sample are listed, as sequenced in a study of CD8 T cells in Susac syndrome. RNA amounts of about 0.5 to 1 ug underwent reverse transcription with random hexamers. One entry per CDR3 protein results from TCRdb running MiXCR on the immunoSEQ multiplex PCR reads. The sample yields 65,000 to 75,000 distinct CDR3 sequences, roughly 94% seen once. Specimen: CD8+ T cells from PBMCs. The receptors were sampled from a human donor in good health.

The rearrangement uses TRBV6-2 or TRBV6-3 and TRBJ1-5; D not certain. This CDR3 has 13 amino acids. Germline V gene data show CDR1 as MNHEY and CDR2 as SVGEGT. The V end was cut by 4 bases, the J end by 7 bases, with 11 bases between. This chain's CDR3 is CASSSHGSQPQHF. CDR3 nucleotides: TGTGCCAGCAGTTCACACGGTTCCCAGCCCCAGCATTTT.

The chain joins TRBV29-1 to TRBJ1-3; tentatively, D is TRBD1 (5 bases). The CDR3 spans 14 residues. CDR1 and CDR2 from the germline V gene are SQVTM and ANQGSEA. V shed 6 bases and J shed 0 bases, with 12 bases lying between them. The CDR3 protein is CSVLQGSSGNTIYF. The CDR3 bases are TGCAGCGTCCTTCAGGGTTCCTCTGGAAACACCATATATTTT. The full variable domain, rest sourced from reference TRBV29-1 and TRBJ1-3, is SAVISQKPSRDICQRGTSLTIQCQVDSQVTMMFWYRQQPGQSLTLIATANQGSEATYESGFVIDKFPISRPNLTFSTLTVSNMSPEDSSIYLCSVLQGSSGNTIYFGEGSWLTVV.